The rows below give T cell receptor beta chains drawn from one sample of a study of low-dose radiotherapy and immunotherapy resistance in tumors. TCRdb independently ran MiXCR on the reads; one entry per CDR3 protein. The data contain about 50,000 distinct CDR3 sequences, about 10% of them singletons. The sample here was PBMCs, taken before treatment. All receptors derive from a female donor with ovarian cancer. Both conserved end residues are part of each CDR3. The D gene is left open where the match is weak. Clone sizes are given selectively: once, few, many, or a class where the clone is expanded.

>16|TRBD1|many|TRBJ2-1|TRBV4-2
CASSQEFLEGGDEQFF
TGTGCCAGCAGCCAAGAATTTCTAGAAGGGGGCGATGAGCAGTTCTTC
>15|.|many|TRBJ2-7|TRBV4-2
CASSQDLAAAYEQYF
TGTGCCAGCAGCCAAGATCTTGCAGCGGCCTACGAGCAGTACTTC
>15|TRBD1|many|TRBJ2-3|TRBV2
CASRPGTGGPDTQYF
TGTGCCAGCAGACCCGGGACAGGGGGCCCAGATACGCAGTATTTT
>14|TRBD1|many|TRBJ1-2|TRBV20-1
CSARDQGQGSGYTF
TGCAGTGCTAGAGATCAGGGACAGGGAAGTGGCTACACCTTC
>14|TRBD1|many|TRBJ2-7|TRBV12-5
CASVIRDRRYEQYF
TGTGCTAGTGTCATACGGGACAGGAGGTACGAGCAGTACTTC
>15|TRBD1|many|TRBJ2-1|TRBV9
CASSASGTAYNEQFF
TGTGCCAGCAGCGCCTCCGGGACAGCCTACAATGAGCAGTTCTTC
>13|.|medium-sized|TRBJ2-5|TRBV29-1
CSVPVGPRETQYF
TGCAGCGTTCCAGTTGGACCCCGGGAGACCCAGTACTTC
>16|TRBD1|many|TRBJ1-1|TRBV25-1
CASSDRLPGGETEAFF
TGTGCCAGCAGTGATCGCCTACCAGGGGGAGAAACTGAAGCTTTCTTT
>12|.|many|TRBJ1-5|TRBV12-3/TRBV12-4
CASSRVGQPQHF
TGTGCCAGCAGCAGGGTCGGACAGCCCCAGCATTTT
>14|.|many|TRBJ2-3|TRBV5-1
CASTGRLPTDTQYF
TGCGCCAGCACTGGTCGTCTTCCCACAGATACGCAGTATTTT
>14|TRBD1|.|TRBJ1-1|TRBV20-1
CSADRQGVRAEAFF
TGCAGTGCTGACCGACAGGGGGTTAGGGCTGAAGCTTTCTTT